One and the same sample provided the 19 T cell receptor beta chains below, sequenced in a study of blood T cells in healthy people across ages. Primers used in a second PCR of about 7 to 12 cycles were a sample-barcoded 5' primer and a J-beta primer mix. TCRdb used MiXCR to reprocess the 5' RACE reads, holding one entry per CDR3 protein. The top ten clones hold 23% of a sample with 1,800,000 or so distinct CDR3 sequences, approximately 40% of them seen once. Sample: blood. The receptors stem from a human donor in good health.

The count of this clonotype is one. J is TRBJ1-1 and V is TRBV6-5, with TRBD1 identical over 8 bases. Germline lookup yields CDR1 MNHEY and CDR2 SVGAGI. The V gene end was trimmed by 2 bases and the J gene end by 4 bases; junction bases not matched to a gene: 3. This CDR3 spans 14 amino acids. The CDR3 sequence is CASSYRDRPTEAFF. As DNA, the CDR3 is TGTGCCAGCAGTTACAGGGACAGGCCCACTGAAGCTTTCTTT.

This clonotype has more than one count but fewer than ten. The chain has TRBV7-3 and TRBJ2-2; 8 bases fit TRBD1. Germline V CDR1 and CDR2: SGHTA, FQGTGA. With 4 bases clipped from V and 6 bases from J, the junction kept 1 base outside the gene matches. CDR3 length: 13 amino acids. CDR3 sequence reads: CASSSRGPGELFF. For the CDR3, the DNA is TGTGCCAGCAGCTCCAGGGGGCCCGGGGAGCTGTTTTTT.

Points on this clonotype: This may arise from a read error, as a much more abundant clone is one base away. The chain links TRBV7-3 to TRBJ2-3; D assignment may be TRBD1 or TRBD2 (5 bases each). This CDR3 spans 13 amino acids. Germline CDR1 SGHTA, CDR2 FQGTGA. CDR3 coding DNA: TGTGCCCGCAGCTTAGAGGGGTTAGATACGCAGTATTTT. This encodes CARSLEGLDTQYF.

There are a few counts of this clonotype. This chain uses TRBV4-2 with TRBJ2-1, with 9 nucleotides matching TRBD2. Germline CDR1 LGHNA, CDR2 YNFKEQ. The CDR3 length is 17 residues. V lost 1 base and J lost 2; bases outside the gene matches: 6. CDR3 sequence reads: CASSQGQAGGTYNEQFF. Here the CDR3 DNA reads TGTGCCAGCAGCCAAGGGCAAGCGGGGGGCACCTACAATGAGCAGTTCTTC.

V and J are TRBV7-2 and TRBJ1-5, with a possible D match to TRBD1 (5 bases). The CDR3 is made up of 15 amino acids. V was pared by 5 bases and J by 6 bases, with 17 bases between. Germline values: CDR1 SGHTA, CDR2 FQGNSA. The CDR3 is CASSPPWGPVQPQHF. In DNA form, the CDR3 reads TGTGCCAGCAGCCCGCCTTGGGGCCCTGTTCAGCCCCAGCATTTT.

The chain recombines TRBV29-1 with TRBJ2-1, with D possibly being TRBD2 (5 bases). The germline CDR1 and CDR2 sequences are SQVTM and ANQGSEA. The CDR3 is 10 residues long. With 4 bases removed from V and 10 bases from J, the gap between germline ends came to 8 bases. CDR3 loop: CSVADYEQFF. In DNA, the CDR3 is TGCAGCGTTGCAGACTACGAGCAGTTCTTC.

J is TRBJ2-5 and V is TRBV10-2, with TRBD2 identical over 7 bases. J lost 5 bases, V lost 11 bases, and 8 bases had no gene match. Germline CDR1 WSHSY, CDR2 SAAADI. The CDR3 has 12 residues. The CDR3: CAGTGGRETQYF. For the CDR3, the DNA is TGCGCCGGTACGGGGGGTAGGGAGACCCAGTACTTC.

A remark on this clonotype: At one of its ends the junction is not consistent with the germline gene, which may arise from a read error. The J gene is TRBJ1-4, the V gene TRBV6-5; TRBD1 agrees at 9 bases. This CDR3 has 18 residues. The V gene's germline CDR1 is MNHEY and CDR2 SVGAGI. The CDR3: CASSYLGTGTLGDEKRFF. DNA for the CDR3: TGTGCCAGCAGTTACTTGGGGACAGGGACCCTCGGCGATGAAAAACGGTTTTTT.

This clonotype has just a few counts. The chain employs TRBV20-1 and TRBJ2-3; no definite D call. The germline V gene has CDR1 DFQATT and CDR2 SNEGSKA (reference sequence). The CDR3 spans 14 residues. Trimming stripped 3 bases from V and 6 bases from J, with 16 bases between. CDR3 loop: CSASGQLPLDTQYF. CDR3 bases: TGCAGTGCTAGTGGGCAGTTACCATTGGATACGCAGTATTTT.

Only a few counts were recorded for this clonotype. The chain employs TRBV29-1 and TRBJ2-5, with TRBD2 matching over 10 bases. This CDR3 spans 16 amino acids. V shed 1 base, J shed 5 bases, and the junction held 10 bases outside the gene matches. The germline V gene has CDR1 SQVTM and CDR2 ANQGSEA. The CDR3, as DNA: TGCAGCGTTGAAGGCGAGCGGGGGGGACTCCAGGAGACCCAGTACTTC. Its translation: CSVEGERGGLQETQYF.

This clonotype was detected only a few times. The chain uses TRBV5-1 and TRBJ2-3; D tentatively fits TRBD1 or TRBD2 (5 bases each). This CDR3 is 17 amino acids long. V was pared by 3 bases and J by 0 bases, with 17 bases between. Germline V gene data show CDR1 as SGHRS and CDR2 as YFSETQ. The CDR3 nucleotides read TGCGCCAGCAGCTCAGGGACGGCAGGATCTAGCACAGATACGCAGTATTTT. This encodes CASSSGTAGSSTDTQYF.

This clonotype was picked up a small number of times. The V and J genes are TRBV11-2 and TRBJ2-3, with 7 nucleotides matching TRBD2. This CDR3 region has 18 residues. V shed 6 bases, J shed 0 bases, and the junction held 15 bases outside the gene matches. Germline V gene lookup returns CDR1 SGHAT and CDR2 FQNNGV. This chain's CDR3 is CASSSHRLAGTSTDTQYF. CDR3 in DNA: TGTGCCAGCAGTTCCCACCGTTTAGCGGGCACTAGCACAGATACGCAGTATTTT.

The genes are TRBV18 and TRBJ2-3, with D hard to call. Germline CDR1 reads KGHSH; CDR2 reads LQKENI. This CDR3 region has 14 residues. The V gene lost 3 bases and the J gene lost 4 bases, with 11 bases spanning the gap. The CDR3: CASSPEVFADTQYF. In nucleotides, the CDR3 is TGTGCCAGCTCACCTGAGGTTTTCGCAGATACGCAGTATTTT. The entire variable domain, with the rest obtained from reference TRBV18 and TRBJ2-3, is as follows: NAGVMQNPRHLVRRRGQEARLRCSPMKGHSHVYWYRQLPEEGLKFMVYLQKENIIDESGMPKERFSAEFPKEGPSILRIQQVVRGDSAAYFCASSPEVFADTQYFGPGTRLTVL.

This rearrangement joins TRBV13 to TRBJ1-2; 7 bases match TRBD1. Germline lookup yields CDR1 PRHDT and CDR2 FYEKMQ (reference sequence). The J segment lost 2 bases and the V segment lost 5 bases, leaving 8 bases of the junction unmatched. This CDR3 region has 15 residues. Here the CDR3 reads CASSQKLQGNYGYTF. The DNA for the CDR3 is TGTGCCAGCAGCCAAAAACTACAGGGGAACTATGGCTACACCTTC. The whole variable domain, remainder taken from reference TRBV13 and TRBJ1-2, is AAGVIQSPRHLIKEKRETATLKCYPIPRHDTVYWYQQGPGQDPQFLISFYEKMQSDKGSIPDRFSAQQFSDYHSELNMSSLELGDSALYFCASSQKLQGNYGYTFGSGTRLTVV.

Many counts were recorded for this clonotype. This chain joins TRBV7-2 and TRBJ2-6; D could derive from TRBD1 or TRBD2 (5 bases each). Trimming left V 4 bases short and J 4 bases short, with 8 bases between. CDR3 size: 14 residues. Germline V gene data show CDR1 as SGHTA and CDR2 as FQGNSA. The CDR3 region is CASSWGSGANVLTF. In DNA, the CDR3 is TGTGCCAGCAGCTGGGGGTCGGGGGCCAACGTCCTGACTTTC.

The table lists this clonotype with a few counts. Just one base apart from a much larger clone, this may be a read error. The chain has TRBV6-4 and TRBJ2-3; 11 bases line up with TRBD1. CDR3 length equals 15 residues. Germline V gene lookup returns CDR1 MRHNA and CDR2 SNTAGT. V trimming: 10 bases; J trimming: 2 bases; junction bases outside the gene matches: 8. The DNA for the CDR3 is TGTGCCAACAGCCTCGGACAGGGGGCCACAGATACGCAGTATTTT. Translation gives CANSLGQGATDTQYF.

In this sample, this clonotype turned up once. This chain joins TRBV6-2 or TRBV6-3 and TRBJ2-5; D unclear. Germline-derived CDR1 and CDR2 are MNHEY and SVGEGT. V was cut by 6 bases and J by 13 bases, with 18 bases left in between. The CDR3 totals 12 residues. The CDR3 DNA follows: TGTGCCAGCAGCCGCCAATATCAGGATCCGTACTTC. As protein: CASSRQYQDPYF.

This clonotype showed up just a few times. The chain joins TRBV7-2 to TRBJ1-1, with a tentative D call TRBD1 (5 bases). The V gene lost 5 bases and the J gene lost 5 bases, with 18 bases spanning the gap. Germline CDR1 and CDR2: SGHTA and FQGNSA. The CDR3 has 15 amino acids. The CDR3 is CASSEGYRGGTEAFF. The CDR3 DNA is TGTGCCAGCAGCGAAGGGTACCGGGGGGGTACTGAAGCTTTCTTT.

The V and J genes are TRBV29-1 and TRBJ2-1; possibly TRBD1 for D (7 bases). CDR1 and CDR2 from the germline V gene are SQVTM and ANQGSEA. CDR3 size: 13 residues. V gave up 6 bases and J gave up 5 bases, with 14 bases separating them. This CDR3 is CSVRTGGDNEQFF. The CDR3 region has the DNA TGCAGCGTGCGGACAGGCGGGGACAATGAGCAGTTCTTC.